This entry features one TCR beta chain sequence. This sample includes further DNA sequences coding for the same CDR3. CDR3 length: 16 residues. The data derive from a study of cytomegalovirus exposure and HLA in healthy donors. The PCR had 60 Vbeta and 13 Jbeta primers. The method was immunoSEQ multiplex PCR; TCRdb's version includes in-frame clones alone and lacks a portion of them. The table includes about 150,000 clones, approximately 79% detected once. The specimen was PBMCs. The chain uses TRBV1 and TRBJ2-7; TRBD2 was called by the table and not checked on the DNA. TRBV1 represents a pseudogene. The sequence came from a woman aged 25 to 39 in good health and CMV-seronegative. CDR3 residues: CTSSQEAGHLSYEQYF. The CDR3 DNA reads TGCACCAGTAGCCAAGAAGCGGGACATCTCTCCTACGAGCAGTACTTC.